This T cell receptor beta chain emerged from a study of vaccination and CD4 T cells after COVID-19. For the study at large: Post-vaccine specimens were obtained a median 72 days after dose two (range 14 to 241).

Study-wide results and caveats: In convalescent patients, a median approximately 90% of reactive clones appeared only post-vaccination.

Regarding treatment: roughly 10-day PBMC culture with coronavirus spike peptide pools or control peptides (ViraFEST assay). Medium was half-exchanged with fresh IL-2 medium on days 3 and 7. Cultured CD4+ T cell DNA underwent sequencing with the Oncomine TCR Beta short-read assay. TCRdb re-called the PCR reads through MiXCR, storing one row per CDR3 protein. In the table there are roughly 23,000 distinct CDR3 sequences, 44% of which are singletons. The CDR3 sequence is 12 residues long. Trimming stripped 3 bases from V and 2 bases from J, with 5 bases between. Turning to this clonotype: Its antigen is not identified.

This clonotype was obtained from a human donor who received a COVID-19 vaccine. Material: CD4+ T cells from blood, cultured in vitro, obtained before SARS-CoV-2 vaccination. The chain recombines TRBV12-3 or TRBV12-4 with TRBJ2-7; D uncertain. CDR3 coding DNA: TGTGCCAGCAGTTTTCAGGCCTACGAGCAGTACTTC. Amino acid sequence: CASSFQAYEQYF.